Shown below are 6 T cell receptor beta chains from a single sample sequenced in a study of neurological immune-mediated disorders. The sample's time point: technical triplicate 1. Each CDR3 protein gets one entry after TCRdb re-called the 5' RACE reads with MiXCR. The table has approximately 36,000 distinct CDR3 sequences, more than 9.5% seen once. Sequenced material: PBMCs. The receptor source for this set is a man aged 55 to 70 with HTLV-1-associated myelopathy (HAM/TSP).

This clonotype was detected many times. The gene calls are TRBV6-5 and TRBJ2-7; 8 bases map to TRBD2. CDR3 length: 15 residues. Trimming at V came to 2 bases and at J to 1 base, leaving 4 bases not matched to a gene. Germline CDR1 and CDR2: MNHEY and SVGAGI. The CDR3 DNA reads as TGTGCCAGCAGTTACGGGCGGGAGGTGTCCTACGAGCAGTACTTC. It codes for CASSYGREVSYEQYF.

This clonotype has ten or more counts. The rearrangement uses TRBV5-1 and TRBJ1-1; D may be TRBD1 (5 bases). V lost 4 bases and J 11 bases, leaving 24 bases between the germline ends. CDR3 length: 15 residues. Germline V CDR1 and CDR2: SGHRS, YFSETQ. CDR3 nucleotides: TGCGCCAGCAGCCTGGGACTTTCCGGCGACGTGCAGGCTTTCTTT. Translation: CASSLGLSGDVQAFF.

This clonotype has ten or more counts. This CDR3 reads CASSLAGRGRETQYF. The CDR3 nucleotides are TGCGCCAGCAGCTTGGCCGGCAGGGGGCGAGAGACCCAGTACTTC. This sequence joins TRBV5-1 and TRBJ2-5; the match to TRBD1 covers 8 bases. V dropped 0 bases and J dropped 4; count of bases not matched to a gene: 5. Germline V gene lookup returns CDR1 SGHRS and CDR2 YFSETQ. CDR3 length: 15 residues.

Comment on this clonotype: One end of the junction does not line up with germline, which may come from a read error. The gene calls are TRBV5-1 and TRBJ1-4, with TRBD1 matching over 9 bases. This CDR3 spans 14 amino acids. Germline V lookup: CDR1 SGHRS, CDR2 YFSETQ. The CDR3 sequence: CASRFGTGNGKLFF. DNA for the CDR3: TGCGCCAGCAGATTCGGGACAGGGAATGGAAAACTGTTTTTT.

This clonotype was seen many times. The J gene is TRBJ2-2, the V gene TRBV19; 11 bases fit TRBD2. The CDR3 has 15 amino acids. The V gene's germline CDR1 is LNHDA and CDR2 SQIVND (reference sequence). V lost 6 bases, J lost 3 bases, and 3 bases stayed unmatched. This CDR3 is CASRGTSGYTGELFF. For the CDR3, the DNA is TGTGCCAGTAGAGGGACTAGCGGCTACACCGGGGAGCTGTTTTTT.

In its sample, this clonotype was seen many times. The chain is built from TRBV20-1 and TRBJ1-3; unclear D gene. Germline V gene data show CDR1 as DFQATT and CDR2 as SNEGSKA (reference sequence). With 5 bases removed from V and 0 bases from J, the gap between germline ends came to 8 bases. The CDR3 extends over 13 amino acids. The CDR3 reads CSAPGLSGNTIYF. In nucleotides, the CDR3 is TGCAGTGCTCCCGGCCTCTCTGGAAACACCATATATTTT.